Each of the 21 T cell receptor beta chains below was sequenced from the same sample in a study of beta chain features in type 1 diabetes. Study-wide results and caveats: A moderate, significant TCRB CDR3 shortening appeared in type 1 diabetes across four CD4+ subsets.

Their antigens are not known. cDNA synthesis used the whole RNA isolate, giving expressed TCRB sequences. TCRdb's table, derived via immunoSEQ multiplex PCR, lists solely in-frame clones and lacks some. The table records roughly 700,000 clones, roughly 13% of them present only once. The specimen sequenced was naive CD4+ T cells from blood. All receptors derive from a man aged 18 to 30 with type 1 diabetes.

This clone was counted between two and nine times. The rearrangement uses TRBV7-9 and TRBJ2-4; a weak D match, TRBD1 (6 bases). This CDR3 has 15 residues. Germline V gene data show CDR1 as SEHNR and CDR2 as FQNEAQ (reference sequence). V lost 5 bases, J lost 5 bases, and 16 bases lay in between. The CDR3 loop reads CASSPEQGRQNIQYF. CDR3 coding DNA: TGTGCCAGCAGCCCCGAGCAGGGGCGACAAAACATTCAGTACTTC.

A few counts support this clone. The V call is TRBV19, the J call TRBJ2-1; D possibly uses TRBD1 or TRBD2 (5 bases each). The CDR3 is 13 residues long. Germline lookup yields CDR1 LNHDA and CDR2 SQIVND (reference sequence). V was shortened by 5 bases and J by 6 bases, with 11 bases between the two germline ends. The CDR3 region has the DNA TGTGCCAGTAGTCCTGGGACGGGCAATGAGCAGTTCTTC. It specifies CASSPGTGNEQFF.

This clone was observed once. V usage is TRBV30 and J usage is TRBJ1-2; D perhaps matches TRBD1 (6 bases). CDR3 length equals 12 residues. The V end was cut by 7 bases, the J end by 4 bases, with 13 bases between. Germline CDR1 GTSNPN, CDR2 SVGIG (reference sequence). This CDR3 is CASAPGVYGYTF. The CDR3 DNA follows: TGTGCCTCCGCCCCAGGGGTCTATGGCTACACCTTC. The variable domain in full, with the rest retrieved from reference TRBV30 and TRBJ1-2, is SQTIHQWPATLVQPVGSPLSLECTVEGTSNPNLYWYRQAAGRGLQLLFYSVGIGQISSEVPQNLSASRPQDRQFILSSKKLLLSDSGFYLCASAPGVYGYTFGSGTRLTVV.

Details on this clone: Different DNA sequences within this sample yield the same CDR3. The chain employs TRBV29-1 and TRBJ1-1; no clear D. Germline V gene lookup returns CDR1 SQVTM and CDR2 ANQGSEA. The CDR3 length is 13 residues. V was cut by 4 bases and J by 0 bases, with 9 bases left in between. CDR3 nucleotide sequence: TGCAGCGTTGTCAGGAGGATGAACACTGAAGCTTTCTTT. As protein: CSVVRRMNTEAFF.

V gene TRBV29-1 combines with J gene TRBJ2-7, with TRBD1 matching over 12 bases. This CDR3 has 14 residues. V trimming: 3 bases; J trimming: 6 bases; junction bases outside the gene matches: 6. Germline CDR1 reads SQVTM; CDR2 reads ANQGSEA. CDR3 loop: CSVEPGQGASEQYF. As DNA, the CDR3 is TGCAGCGTTGAGCCGGGACAGGGGGCCTCCGAGCAGTACTTC.

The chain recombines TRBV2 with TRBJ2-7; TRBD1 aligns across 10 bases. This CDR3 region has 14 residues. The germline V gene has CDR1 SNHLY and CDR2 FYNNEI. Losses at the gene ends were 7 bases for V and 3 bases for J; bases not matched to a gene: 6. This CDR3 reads CASTLGQGFYEQYF. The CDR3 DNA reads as TGTGCCAGCACCCTGGGACAGGGGTTCTACGAGCAGTACTTC. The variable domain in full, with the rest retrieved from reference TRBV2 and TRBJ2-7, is EPEVTQTPSHQVTQMGQEVILRCVPISNHLYFYWYRQILGQKVEFLVSFYNNEISEKSEIFDDQFSVERPDGSNFTLKIRSTKLEDSAMYFCASTLGQGFYEQYFGPGTRLTVT.

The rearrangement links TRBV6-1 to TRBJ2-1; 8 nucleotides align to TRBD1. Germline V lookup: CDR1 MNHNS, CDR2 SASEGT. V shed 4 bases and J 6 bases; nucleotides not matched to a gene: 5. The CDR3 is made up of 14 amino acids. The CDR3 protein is CASSAETGVNEQFF. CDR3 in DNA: TGTGCCAGCAGTGCAGAGACAGGGGTCAATGAGCAGTTCTTC.

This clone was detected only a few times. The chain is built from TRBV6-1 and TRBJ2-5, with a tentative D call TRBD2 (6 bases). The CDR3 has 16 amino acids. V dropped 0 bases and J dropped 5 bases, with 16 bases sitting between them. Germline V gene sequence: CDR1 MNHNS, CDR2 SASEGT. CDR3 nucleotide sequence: TGTGCCAGCAGTGAAGCGCCGGGACCCGGAGGGGAGACCCAGTACTTC. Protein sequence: CASSEAPGPGGETQYF.

The CDR3 spells CASSRGRANTEAFF. In DNA, the CDR3 is TGTGCCAGTAGTAGGGGAAGGGCGAACACTGAAGCTTTCTTT. This chain connects TRBV19 to TRBJ1-1; D unresolved. V lost 4 bases to trimming and J lost 1 base, with 10 bases between them. The germline V gene has CDR1 LNHDA and CDR2 SQIVND (reference sequence). The CDR3 length is 14 residues.

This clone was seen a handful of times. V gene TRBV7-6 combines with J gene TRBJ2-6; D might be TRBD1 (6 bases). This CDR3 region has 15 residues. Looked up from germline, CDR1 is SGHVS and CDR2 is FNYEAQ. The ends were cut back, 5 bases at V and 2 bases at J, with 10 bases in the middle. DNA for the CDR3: TGTGCCAGCAGCGGAGGACAGCCTGGGGCCAACGTCCTGACTTTC. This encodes CASSGGQPGANVLTF.

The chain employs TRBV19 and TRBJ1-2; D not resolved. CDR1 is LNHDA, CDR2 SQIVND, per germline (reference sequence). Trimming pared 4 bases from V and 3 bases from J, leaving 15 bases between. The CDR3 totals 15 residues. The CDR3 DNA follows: TGTGCCAGTAGTACCTCAGCGAGGGAGTACTATGGCTACACCTTC. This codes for CASSTSAREYYGYTF.

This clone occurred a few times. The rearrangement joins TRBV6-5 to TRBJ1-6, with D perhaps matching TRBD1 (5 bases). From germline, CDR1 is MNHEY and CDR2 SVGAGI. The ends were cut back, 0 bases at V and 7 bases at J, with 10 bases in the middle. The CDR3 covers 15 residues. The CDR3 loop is CASSYSNRGNSPLHF. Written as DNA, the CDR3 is TGTGCCAGCAGTTACTCGAATAGGGGAAATTCACCCCTCCACTTT.

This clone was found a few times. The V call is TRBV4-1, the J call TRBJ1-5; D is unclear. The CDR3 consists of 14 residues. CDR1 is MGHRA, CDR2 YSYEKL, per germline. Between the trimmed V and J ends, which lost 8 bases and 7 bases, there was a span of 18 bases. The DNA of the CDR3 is TGCGCCAGCCAACCGTCGCGTGGGGAACAGCCCCAGCATTTT. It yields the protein CASQPSRGEQPQHF.

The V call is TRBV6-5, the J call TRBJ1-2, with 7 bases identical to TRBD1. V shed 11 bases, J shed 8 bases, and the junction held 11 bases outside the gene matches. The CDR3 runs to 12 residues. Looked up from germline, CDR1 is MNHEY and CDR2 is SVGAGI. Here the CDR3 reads CAAKGGLLGYTF. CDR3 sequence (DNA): TGTGCCGCGAAAGGGGGCCTTCTCGGCTACACCTTC.

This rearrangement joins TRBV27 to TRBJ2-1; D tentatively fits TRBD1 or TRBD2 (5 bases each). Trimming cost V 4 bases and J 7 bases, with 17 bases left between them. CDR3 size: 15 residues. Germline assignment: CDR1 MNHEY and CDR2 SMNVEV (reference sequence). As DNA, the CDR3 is TGTGCCAGCAGTTCACCGGGACCCGGGGTGAATGAGCAGTTCTTC. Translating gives CASSSPGPGVNEQFF.

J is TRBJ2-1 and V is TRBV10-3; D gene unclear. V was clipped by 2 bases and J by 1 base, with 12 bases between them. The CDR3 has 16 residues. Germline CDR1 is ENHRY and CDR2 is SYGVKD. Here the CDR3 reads CAISELLVDSYNEQFF. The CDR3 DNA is TGTGCCATCAGTGAGCTGCTTGTTGATTCCTACAATGAGCAGTTCTTC.

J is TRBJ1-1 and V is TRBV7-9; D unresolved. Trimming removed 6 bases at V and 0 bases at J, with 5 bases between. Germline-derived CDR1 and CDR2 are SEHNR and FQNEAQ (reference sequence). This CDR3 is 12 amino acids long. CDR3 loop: CASSYMNTEAFF. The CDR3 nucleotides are TGTGCCAGCAGTTATATGAACACTGAAGCTTTCTTT.

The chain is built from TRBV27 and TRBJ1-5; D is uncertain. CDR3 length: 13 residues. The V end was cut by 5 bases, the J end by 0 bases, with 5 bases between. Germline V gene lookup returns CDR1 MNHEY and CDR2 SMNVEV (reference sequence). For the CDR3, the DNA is TGTGCCAGCAGTCGAGATAGCAATCAGCCCCAGCATTTT. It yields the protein CASSRDSNQPQHF.

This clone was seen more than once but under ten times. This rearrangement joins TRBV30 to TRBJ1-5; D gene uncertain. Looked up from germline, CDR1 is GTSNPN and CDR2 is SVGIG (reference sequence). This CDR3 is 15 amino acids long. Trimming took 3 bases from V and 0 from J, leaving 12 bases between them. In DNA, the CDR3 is TGTGCCTGGAGGCTTCGTTCGGGTAGCAATCAGCCCCAGCATTTT. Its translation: CAWRLRSGSNQPQHF. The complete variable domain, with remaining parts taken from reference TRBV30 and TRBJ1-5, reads SQTIHQWPATLVQPVGSPLSLECTVEGTSNPNLYWYRQAAGRGLQLLFYSVGIGQISSEVPQNLSASRPQDRQFILSSKKLLLSDSGFYLCAWRLRSGSNQPQHFGDGTRLSIL.

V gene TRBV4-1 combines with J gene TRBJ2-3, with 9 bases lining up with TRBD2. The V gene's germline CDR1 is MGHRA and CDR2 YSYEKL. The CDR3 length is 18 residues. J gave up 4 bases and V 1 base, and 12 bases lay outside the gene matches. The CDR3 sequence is CASSQGVWLAGTSDTQYF. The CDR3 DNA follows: TGCGCCAGCAGCCAAGGGGTCTGGCTAGCGGGGACATCAGATACGCAGTATTTT.

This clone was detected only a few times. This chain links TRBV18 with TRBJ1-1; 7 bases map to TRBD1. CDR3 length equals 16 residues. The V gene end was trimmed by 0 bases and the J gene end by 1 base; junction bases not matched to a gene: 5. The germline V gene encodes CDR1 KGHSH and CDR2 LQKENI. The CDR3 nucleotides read TGTGCCAGCTCACCACCGAGCGGGACAGAGAACACTGAAGCTTTCTTT. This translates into CASSPPSGTENTEAFF.